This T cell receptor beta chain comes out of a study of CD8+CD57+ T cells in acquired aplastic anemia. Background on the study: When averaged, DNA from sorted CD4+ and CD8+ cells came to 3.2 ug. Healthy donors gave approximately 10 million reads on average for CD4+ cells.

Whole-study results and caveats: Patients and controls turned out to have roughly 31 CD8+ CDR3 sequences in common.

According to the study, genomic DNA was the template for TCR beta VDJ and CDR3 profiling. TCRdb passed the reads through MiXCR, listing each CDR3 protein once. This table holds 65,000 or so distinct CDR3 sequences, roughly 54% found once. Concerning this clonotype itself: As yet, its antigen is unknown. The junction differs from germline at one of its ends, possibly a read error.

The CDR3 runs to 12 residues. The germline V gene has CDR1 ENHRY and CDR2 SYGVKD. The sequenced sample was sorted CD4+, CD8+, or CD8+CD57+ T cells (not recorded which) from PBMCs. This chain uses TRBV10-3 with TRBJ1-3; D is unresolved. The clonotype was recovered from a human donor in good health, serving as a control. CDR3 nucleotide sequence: TGTGCCCTCCGGACTTCTGGAAGCACCATATATTTT. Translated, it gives CALRTSGSTIYF.